This T cell receptor beta chain appears in the sequencing data of a study of CD4+ T cells in melanoma. The study's findings and limits: In melanoma, neoantigen-specific CD4+ T cells reportedly differed in differentiation state.

Assay: immunoSEQ multiplex PCR; the TCRdb copy retains only in-frame clones and omits some. This table has some 15,000 clones, roughly three fifths appearing once. Remarks on this clone: Its antigen is unidentified.

The TCR sequence derives from a human donor with melanoma. The sample comprised cells from a culture (not recorded whether cultured in vitro).

The DNA for the CDR3 is TGCGCCAGCAGCTTGGGACAGGGGACCGAGCAGTACTTC. This gives the protein CASSLGQGTEQYF. The rearrangement links TRBV5-1 to TRBJ2-7, with 8 bases aligning to TRBD1. Germline V gene lookup returns CDR1 SGHRS and CDR2 YFSETQ. The CDR3 has 13 amino acids. V lost 0 bases and J lost 6; bases outside the gene matches: 2.